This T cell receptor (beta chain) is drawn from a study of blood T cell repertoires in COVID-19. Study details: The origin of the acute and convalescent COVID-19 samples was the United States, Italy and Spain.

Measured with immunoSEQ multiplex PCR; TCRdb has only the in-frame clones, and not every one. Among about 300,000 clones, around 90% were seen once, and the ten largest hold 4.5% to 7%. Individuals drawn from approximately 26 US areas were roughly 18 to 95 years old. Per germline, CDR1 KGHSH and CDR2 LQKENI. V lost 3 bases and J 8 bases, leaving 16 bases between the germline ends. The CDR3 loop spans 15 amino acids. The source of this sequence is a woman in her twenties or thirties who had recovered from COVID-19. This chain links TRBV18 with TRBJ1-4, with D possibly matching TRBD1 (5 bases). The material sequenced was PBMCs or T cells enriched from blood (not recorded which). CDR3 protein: CASSPDTRLGEKLFF. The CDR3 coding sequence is TGTGCCAGCTCACCGGACACTCGACTGGGGGAAAAACTGTTTTTT.